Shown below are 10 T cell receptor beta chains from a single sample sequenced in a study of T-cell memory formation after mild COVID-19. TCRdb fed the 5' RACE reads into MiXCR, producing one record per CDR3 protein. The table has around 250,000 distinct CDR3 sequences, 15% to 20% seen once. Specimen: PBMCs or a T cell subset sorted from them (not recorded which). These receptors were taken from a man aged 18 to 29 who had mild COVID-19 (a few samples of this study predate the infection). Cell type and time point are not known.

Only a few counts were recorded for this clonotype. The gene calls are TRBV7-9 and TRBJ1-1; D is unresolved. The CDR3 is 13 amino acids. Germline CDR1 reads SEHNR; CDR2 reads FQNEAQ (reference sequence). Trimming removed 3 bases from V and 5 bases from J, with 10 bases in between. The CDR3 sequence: CASSFWVGTEAFF. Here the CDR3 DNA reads TGTGCCAGCAGCTTCTGGGTGGGGACTGAAGCTTTCTTT.

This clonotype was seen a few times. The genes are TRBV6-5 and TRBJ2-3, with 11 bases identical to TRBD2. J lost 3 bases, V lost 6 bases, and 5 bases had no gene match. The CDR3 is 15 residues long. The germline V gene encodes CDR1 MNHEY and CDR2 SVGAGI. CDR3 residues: CASRLAGDQTDTQYF. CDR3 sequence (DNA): TGTGCCAGCAGACTAGCGGGGGACCAGACAGATACGCAGTATTTT.

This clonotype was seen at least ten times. CDR3 region: CASSSGQGSYEQYF. The CDR3 DNA reads TGTGCCAGCAGTTCGGGACAGGGCTCCTACGAGCAGTACTTC. V usage is TRBV6-6 and J usage is TRBJ2-7; TRBD1 matches 9 bases. CDR3 length equals 14 residues. V lost 4 bases and J lost 0; bases outside the gene matches: 1. Germline V gene lookup returns CDR1 MNHNY and CDR2 SVGAGI (reference sequence).

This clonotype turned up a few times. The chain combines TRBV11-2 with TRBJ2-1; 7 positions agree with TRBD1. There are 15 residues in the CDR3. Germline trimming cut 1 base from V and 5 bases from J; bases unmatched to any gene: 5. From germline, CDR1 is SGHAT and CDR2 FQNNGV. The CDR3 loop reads CASSLAGDSHNEQFF. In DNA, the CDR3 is TGTGCCAGCAGCTTAGCCGGGGACAGCCACAATGAGCAGTTCTTC.

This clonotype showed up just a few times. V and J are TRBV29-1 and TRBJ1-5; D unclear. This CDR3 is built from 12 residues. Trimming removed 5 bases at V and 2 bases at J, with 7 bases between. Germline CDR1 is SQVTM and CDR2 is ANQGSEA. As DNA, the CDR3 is TGCAGCGTTTTAGTAGGCAATCAGCCCCAGCATTTT. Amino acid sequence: CSVLVGNQPQHF.

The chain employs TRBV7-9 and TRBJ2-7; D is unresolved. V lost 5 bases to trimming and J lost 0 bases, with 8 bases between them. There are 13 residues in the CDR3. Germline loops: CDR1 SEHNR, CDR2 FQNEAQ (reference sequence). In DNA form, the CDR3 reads TGTGCCAGCAGCCCCACACACTCCTACGAGCAGTACGTC. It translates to CASSPTHSYEQYV.

The CDR3 sequence is CASSQGFATQYF. The DNA for the CDR3 is TGTGCCAGCAGCCAAGGATTTGCGACCCAGTACTTC. The rearrangement joins TRBV3-1 to TRBJ2-5; D call uncertain. CDR3 length: 12 residues. The V end was cut by 1 base, the J end by 7 bases, with 7 bases between. Germline loops: CDR1 LGHDT, CDR2 YNNKEL (reference sequence).

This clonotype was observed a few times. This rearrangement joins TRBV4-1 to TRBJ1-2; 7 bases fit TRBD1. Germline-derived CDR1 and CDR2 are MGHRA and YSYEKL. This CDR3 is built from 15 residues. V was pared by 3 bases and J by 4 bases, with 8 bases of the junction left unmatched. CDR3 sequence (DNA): TGCGCCAGCAGCCAGCAGCGACAGGGCGCCTATGGCTACACCTTC. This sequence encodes CASSQQRQGAYGYTF.

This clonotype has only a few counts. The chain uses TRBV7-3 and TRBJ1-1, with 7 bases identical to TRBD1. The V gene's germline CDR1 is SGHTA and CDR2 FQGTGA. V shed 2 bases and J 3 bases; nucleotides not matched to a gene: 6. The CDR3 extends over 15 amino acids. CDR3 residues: CASSLQGQGDTEAFF. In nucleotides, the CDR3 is TGTGCCAGCAGCTTACAGGGGCAGGGGGACACTGAAGCTTTCTTT.

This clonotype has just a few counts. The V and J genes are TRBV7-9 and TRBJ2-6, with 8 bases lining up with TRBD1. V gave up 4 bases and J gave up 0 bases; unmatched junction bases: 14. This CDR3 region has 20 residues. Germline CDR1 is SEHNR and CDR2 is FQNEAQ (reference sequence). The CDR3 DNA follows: TGTGCCAGCAGCTCCTCCGGAAAGACAGGGGCCCTCTCTGGGGCCAACGTCCTGACTTTC. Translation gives CASSSSGKTGALSGANVLTF.